Presented here are 18 T cell receptor beta chains from one specimen sequenced in a study of blood T cell repertoires in COVID-19. Assay used: immunoSEQ multiplex PCR; TCRdb lists only in-frame clones, some missing. The sample records approximately 100,000 clones, about 85% being singletons. The specimen was peripheral blood. The receptors derive from a woman aged 70 to 79 with active or convalescent COVID-19.

J is TRBJ1-5 and V is TRBV12-5; TRBD1 agrees at 7 bases. V shed 0 bases, J shed 4 bases, and the junction held 12 bases outside the gene matches. The CDR3 extends over 18 amino acids. CDR1 and CDR2 (germline): LGHNT, FRNRAP. The CDR3 loop reads CASGLVPDGTARNQPQHF. The CDR3 DNA sequence: TGTGCTAGTGGTTTGGTACCAGACGGGACAGCTAGAAATCAGCCCCAGCATTTT.

Only one count was recorded for this clone. The J gene is TRBJ1-6, the V gene TRBV3-1 (or the pseudogene TRBV3-2), with D unresolved. The germline gives CDR1 LGHDT, CDR2 YNNKEL (reference sequence). Trimming pared 0 bases from V and 5 bases from J, leaving 11 bases between. CDR3 length equals 16 residues. CDR3 sequence: CASSQDGQANNSPLHF. CDR3 sequence (DNA): TGTGCCAGCAGCCAAGATGGGCAGGCAAATAATTCACCCCTCCACTTT.

This sequence joins TRBV5-1 and TRBJ2-3, with 11 bases that match TRBD2. The ends lost 3 bases at V and 3 bases at J; junction bases unmatched: 6. This CDR3 has 16 amino acids. Germline CDR1 is SGHRS and CDR2 is YFSETQ. The CDR3 spells CASSSLAGGGTDTQYF. The CDR3, as DNA: TGCGCCAGCAGCTCCCTAGCGGGAGGCGGGACAGATACGCAGTATTTT.

This clone is a singleton in its sample. V usage is TRBV4-2 and J usage is TRBJ2-1; D not certain. The V gene lost 0 bases and the J gene lost 4 bases, with 10 bases spanning the gap. This CDR3 is built from 15 residues. Per the germline V gene, CDR1 is LGHNA and CDR2 is YNFKEQ. CDR3 in amino acids: CASSQDPQVYNEQFF. CDR3 bases: TGTGCCAGCAGCCAAGATCCGCAGGTTTACAATGAGCAGTTCTTC.

The J gene is TRBJ2-1, the V gene TRBV11-2; 11 bases match TRBD2. After removal of 7 bases from V and 10 bases from J, the junction contained 15 bases not matched to a gene. Germline lookup yields CDR1 SGHAT and CDR2 FQNNGV. This CDR3 spans 16 amino acids. The CDR3 bases are TGTGCCAGCACCCCGGGGGTTAGCGGGGGGGCAGGGGAGCAGTTCTTC. Residues: CASTPGVSGGAGEQFF.

The CDR3 nucleotides read TGTGCCATCACCCCAGGGGGAGATAATTCACCCCTCCACTTT. This translates into CAITPGGDNSPLHF. The chain employs TRBV10-3 and TRBJ1-6; TRBD1 matches at 7 bases. The CDR3 is 14 amino acids. V lost 7 bases and J lost 5; bases outside the gene matches: 5. Germline-derived CDR1 and CDR2 are ENHRY and SYGVKD.

This chain uses TRBV3-1 (or the pseudogene TRBV3-2) with TRBJ1-4; weak D call: TRBD1 (5 bases). Germline values: CDR1 LGHDT, CDR2 YNNKEL (reference sequence). This CDR3 has 13 residues. V was trimmed by 9 bases and J by 8 bases, leaving 16 bases between them. The DNA of the CDR3 is TGTGCCAGTATCGGGGGTTCGAGGGAAAAACTGTTTTTT. Protein sequence: CASIGGSREKLFF.

This clone has a single count. The rearrangement joins TRBV5-8 to TRBJ2-7, with 9 bases that match TRBD1. The ends lost 2 bases at V and 5 bases at J; junction bases unmatched: 2. Looked up from germline, CDR1 is SGHTS and CDR2 is YDEGEE. The CDR3 loop spans 13 amino acids. The CDR3 DNA is TGTGCCAGCAGCTTAGACAGGGGGGACGAGCAGTACTTC. It yields the protein CASSLDRGDEQYF. The variable domain in full, with the rest retrieved from reference TRBV5-8 and TRBJ2-7, is EAGVTQSPTHLIKTRGQQATLRCSPISGHTSVYWYQQALGLGLQFLLWYDEGEERNRGNFPPRFSGRQFPNYSSELNVNALELEDSALYLCASSLDRGDEQYFGPGTRLTVT.

This chain connects TRBV12-3 or TRBV12-4 to TRBJ2-5; D not certain. The CDR3 contains 11 residues. V lost 4 bases, J lost 4 bases, and 4 bases lay in between. In nucleotides, the CDR3 is TGTGCCAGCAGTTACAGAGAGACCCAGTACTTC. Translated: CASSYRETQYF.

The CDR3 is CASSPGTGAETQYF. The CDR3 bases are TGCGCCAGCAGCCCCGGGACAGGCGCCGAGACCCAGTACTTC. The chain is built from TRBV5-1 and TRBJ2-5; 8 nucleotides match TRBD1. The CDR3 runs to 14 residues. With V trimmed by 4 bases and J by 5 bases, 7 bases remained unmatched. CDR1 is SGHRS and CDR2 is YFSETQ in the germline V gene.

The genes are TRBV9 and TRBJ1-4; 10 positions agree with TRBD1. CDR1 and CDR2 (germline): SGDLS, YYNGEE. The CDR3 runs 15 residues. The trim removed 4 bases at V and 7 bases at J, leaving 7 bases unmatched. CDR3 sequence: CASSPTGQGFEKLFF. Here the CDR3 DNA reads TGTGCCAGCAGCCCCACGGGACAGGGGTTTGAAAAACTGTTTTTT.

This chain joins TRBV7-8 and TRBJ1-3, with TRBD1 matching 7 bases. The CDR3 totals 17 residues. Germline V gene sequence: CDR1 SGHVS, CDR2 FQNEAQ. Trimming took 0 bases from V and 0 from J; bases not matched to a gene: 5. Written as DNA, the CDR3 is TGTGCCAGCAGCTTAGCTCGGGACAGAGTCTCTGGAAACACCATATATTTT. This encodes CASSLARDRVSGNTIYF.

This chain connects TRBV25-1 to TRBJ1-2; possible D gene TRBD1, 5 bases. The ends were cut back, 0 bases at V and 7 bases at J, with 18 bases in the middle. Germline CDR1 reads MGHDK; CDR2 reads SYGVNS. The CDR3 is made up of 16 amino acids. The CDR3 loop reads CASSEYSGGGRAGYTF. The CDR3 nucleotides are TGTGCCAGCAGTGAATATTCAGGCGGGGGTAGGGCTGGCTACACCTTC.

The chain couples TRBV5-4 to TRBJ2-2, with D maybe TRBD2 (6 bases). This CDR3 region has 14 residues. Between the trimmed V and J ends, which lost 3 bases and 1 base, there was a span of 7 bases. The V gene's germline CDR1 is SGHNT and CDR2 YYREEE (reference sequence). CDR3 nucleotide sequence: TGTGCCAGCAGCTACGGGGGGAACACCGGGGAGCTGTTTTTT. Translating gives CASSYGGNTGELFF. Complete variable domain (other parts from reference TRBV5-4 and TRBJ2-2): ETGVTQSPTHLIKTRGQQVTLRCSSQSGHNTVSWYQQALGQGPQFIFQYYREEENGRGNFPPRFSGLQFPNYSSELNVNALELDDSALYLCASSYGGNTGELFFGEGSRLTVL.

This chain connects TRBV7-2 to TRBJ2-2, with TRBD1 as a possible D gene (6 bases). Germline V gives CDR1 SGHTA, CDR2 FQGNSA. V was trimmed by 5 bases and J by 7 bases, leaving 20 bases between them. CDR3 length: 16 amino acids. The CDR3 sequence: CASSPVGAQVFGELFF. Here the CDR3 DNA reads TGTGCCAGCAGCCCGGTGGGGGCCCAGGTTTTCGGGGAGCTGTTTTTT.

The sample holds one count of this clone. The rearrangement uses TRBV9 and TRBJ2-6; D uncertain. The V end was cut by 0 bases, the J end by 0 bases, with 4 bases between. CDR3 length equals 15 residues. Germline V gives CDR1 SGDLS, CDR2 YYNGEE. CDR3 in amino acids: CASSVGSSGANVLTF. In DNA form, the CDR3 reads TGTGCCAGCAGCGTAGGTAGCTCTGGGGCCAACGTCCTGACTTTC. Together with reference TRBV9 and TRBJ2-6, the CDR3 gives the full variable domain: DSGVTQTPKHLITATGQRVTLRCSPRSGDLSVYWYQQSLDQGLQFLIQYYNGEERAKGNILERFSAQQFPDLHSELNLSSLELGDSALYFCASSVGSSGANVLTFGAGSRLTVL.

The V gene is TRBV7-2, the J gene TRBJ2-7; D perhaps matches TRBD2 (6 bases). Trimming took off 5 bases at V and 3 bases at J, with 14 bases between the two ends. Looked up from germline, CDR1 is SGHTA and CDR2 is FQGNSA. The CDR3 extends over 14 amino acids. The CDR3 here is CASSPGDSVYEQYF. The CDR3 DNA reads as TGTGCCAGCAGCCCCGGGGACTCAGTCTACGAGCAGTACTTC.

The chain carries TRBV6-5 and TRBJ2-1; possible D gene TRBD2, 5 bases. From germline, CDR1 is MNHEY and CDR2 SVGAGI. CDR3 length: 14 residues. Trimming removed 4 bases from V and 4 bases from J, with 11 bases in between. The CDR3 sequence is CASSSGLIYNEQFF. In nucleotides, the CDR3 is TGTGCCAGCAGTTCCGGACTCATATACAATGAGCAGTTCTTC.